The rows below give T cell receptor beta chains drawn from one sample of a study of T cell responses to AZD1222 COVID-19 vaccine. Assay: immunoSEQ multiplex PCR; the TCRdb copy retains only in-frame clones and omits some. The sample includes just over 150,000 clones, more than 75% of them seen just once. The sample in question was peripheral blood, obtained 28 days after the second AZD1222 dose. The receptors here all came from an adult who received the AZD1222 COVID-19 vaccine. Each CDR3 is given without its conserved first and last residue. Clone size is not always given. Where it is, it says once, few, many or a class for expanded clones.

v_gene,abundance,len,CDR3aa
TRBV7-2,-,13,ASSLAGRAIYEQY
TRBV7-6,-,16,ASSLGTSGRGGTDTQY
TRBV3-1/TRBV3-2,-,12,ASSQGNLAGELF
TRBV7-3,-,13,ASSLGLAGAAEQF
TRBV11-2,-,10,ASSLETDTQY
TRBV7-2,-,15,ASRRLAGGFGTDTQY
TRBV7-9,once,12,ASSSTLRNNEQF
TRBV7-2,-,9,ASSFGFEQY
TRBV2,-,13,ASSGNRGKNTEAF
TRBV3-1/TRBV3-2,-,12,ASSPEQREIEQF
TRBV5-4,-,14,ASSLERGGGSEKLF
TRBV29-1,-,12,SVTFDRAGNTIY
TRBV28,-,12,ASSVGGTTDTQY